This T cell receptor beta chain was captured by sequencing in a study of blood T cell repertoires in COVID-19. About the research overall: Both acute and convalescent COVID-19 samples were obtained from the United States, Italy and Spain.

Here immunoSEQ multiplex PCR was the method, and the copy in TCRdb shows in-frame clones only, minus some. The data hold roughly 320,000 clones, with 90% observed a single time. This CDR3 spans 15 amino acids. CDR1 is KGHSH and CDR2 is LQKENI in the germline V gene. Trimming took 6 bases from V and 7 from J, leaving 19 bases between them. This chain connects TRBV18 to TRBJ1-3; D is possibly TRBD1 (6 bases). This clonotype was obtained from a woman aged 30 to 39 who had been exposed to COVID-19. The sample taken for sequencing was PBMCs or T cells enriched from blood (not recorded which). As DNA, the CDR3 is TGTGCCAGCTCCCAAGACAGGCTTGGATGGAACACCATATATTTT. Encoded protein: CASSQDRLGWNTIYF.